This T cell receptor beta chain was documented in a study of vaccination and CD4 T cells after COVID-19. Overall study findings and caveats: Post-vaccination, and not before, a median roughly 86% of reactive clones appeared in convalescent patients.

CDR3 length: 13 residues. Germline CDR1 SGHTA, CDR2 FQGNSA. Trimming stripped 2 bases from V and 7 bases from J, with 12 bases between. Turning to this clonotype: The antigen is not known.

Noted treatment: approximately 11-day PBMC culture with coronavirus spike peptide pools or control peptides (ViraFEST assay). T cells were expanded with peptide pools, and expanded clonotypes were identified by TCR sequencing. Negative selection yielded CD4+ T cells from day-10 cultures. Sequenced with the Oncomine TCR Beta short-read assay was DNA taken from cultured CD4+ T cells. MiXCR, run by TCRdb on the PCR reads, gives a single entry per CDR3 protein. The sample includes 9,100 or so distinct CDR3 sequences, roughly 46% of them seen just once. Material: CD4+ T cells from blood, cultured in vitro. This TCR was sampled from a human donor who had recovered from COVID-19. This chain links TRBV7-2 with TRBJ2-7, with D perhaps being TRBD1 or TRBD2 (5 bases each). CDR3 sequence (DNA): TGTGCCAGCAGCTTACAGGGAAGGAGGGAGCAGTACTTC. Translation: CASSLQGRREQYF.